This TCR beta chain was identified during a study of CXCR3-negative and CXCR3-positive naive CD8 T cells. Per the germline V gene, CDR1 is ENHRY and CDR2 is SYGVKD. The CDR3 totals 14 residues. About this clonotype: Its matching antigen is unknown.

Broader study findings: Similarly elevated diversity marked both naive subsets, with memory CD8+ cells showing far lower diversity. Against CXCR3-negative naive cells, CXCR3-positive naive cells showed more hydrophobic TRB CDR3s.

The study made its TRB cDNA libraries by 5' RACE, adding UMI labels. Reprocessing the 5' RACE reads, TCRdb reports a single entry for every CDR3 protein and omits DNA. The data include about 120,000 distinct CDR3 sequences; the top ten clones carry approximately 0.38%. The material sequenced was naive CXCR3+ CD8+ T cells from blood. Stated subset: CD45RO-CCR7+CD27+CD95- naive CD8+ T cells expressing CXCR3 (TNR3+). This clonotype originated in a human donor in good health. Some clones in this sample may be carry-over from other donors' samples. This chain links TRBV10-3 with TRBJ2-5; checking the TCRdb D call of TRBD1 is not possible without DNA. Here the CDR3 reads CAISDPAGQETQYF.